A single sample is the source of the 27 T cell receptor beta chains below, sequenced in a study of shared clonotypes between healthy human individuals. Profiling relied on immunoSEQ multiplex PCR, and the TCRdb table lists in-frame clones only, not all of them. Of some 2,100,000 clones in the sample, 90% to 95% were seen once. In the naive CD8 group, cells lacked CD45RO and were positively selected for CCR7, so terminally differentiated effector memory CD45RA+ cells were left out. Input material: naive CD8+ T cells from PBMCs. Receptors originate from a man between 18 and 29 years old in good health. Some clones in this sample may be carry-over from other donors' samples.

The V and J genes are TRBV13 and TRBJ2-3, with D perhaps given as TRBD1 or TRBD2 (5 bases each). This CDR3 contains 17 residues. Trimming stripped 1 base from V and 2 bases from J, with 16 bases between. The germline gives CDR1 PRHDT, CDR2 FYEKMQ (reference sequence). This CDR3 reads CASSLDRGRGFTDTQYF. Here the CDR3 DNA reads TGTGCCAGCAGCTTAGATCGGGGAAGGGGATTCACAGATACGCAGTATTTT.

Worth noting for this clone: Different DNA sequences within this sample yield the same CDR3. The chain has TRBV27 and TRBJ2-7; possibly TRBD2 for D (5 bases). The CDR3 is 14 residues long. Germline V gene data show CDR1 as MNHEY and CDR2 as SMNVEV (reference sequence). The V end was cut by 3 bases, the J end by 0 bases, with 9 bases between. Here the CDR3 DNA reads TGTGCCAGCAGTTTTATGGGGAGCTCCTACGAGCAGTACTTC. It yields the protein CASSFMGSSYEQYF.

The chain couples TRBV27 to TRBJ2-7; D gene uncertain. Germline V gene data show CDR1 as MNHEY and CDR2 as SMNVEV (reference sequence). The CDR3 contains 13 residues. The V end was cut by 5 bases, the J end by 0 bases, with 8 bases between. CDR3: CASSESASYEQYF. The CDR3 bases are TGTGCCAGCAGTGAGTCAGCCTCCTACGAGCAGTACTTC.

V gene TRBV9 combines with J gene TRBJ2-1; 16 bases map to TRBD2. The CDR3 totals 20 residues. Trimming removed 3 bases from V and 4 bases from J; junction bases left unmatched: 13. Germline V lookup: CDR1 SGDLS, CDR2 YYNGEE. In DNA form, the CDR3 reads TGTGCCAGCAGCGAACCCATTGCCGGGACTAGCGGGAGGGATTACAATGAGCAGTTCTTC. Protein sequence: CASSEPIAGTSGRDYNEQFF.

The chain is built from TRBV7-9 and TRBJ2-1, with D uncertain. Germline V gives CDR1 SEHNR, CDR2 FQNEAQ (reference sequence). The CDR3 extends over 17 amino acids. Between the trimmed V and J ends, which lost 6 bases and 3 bases, there was a span of 21 bases. CDR3: CASRPRTDPYRYNEQFF. The CDR3 region has the DNA TGTGCCAGCAGACCACGGACGGATCCTTACCGCTACAATGAGCAGTTCTTC.

This clone has a single count. V and J are TRBV6-1 and TRBJ1-1; D call uncertain. The CDR3 is 13 residues long. Germline CDR1 reads MNHNS; CDR2 reads SASEGT. Trimming shortened V by 7 bases and J by 2 bases, and 11 bases separated the two germline ends. The CDR3 region has the DNA TGTGCCAGCATCCCCGGGCCCAACACTGAAGCTTTCTTT. It encodes CASIPGPNTEAFF.

V usage is TRBV2 and J usage is TRBJ2-7; 14 bases fit TRBD2. The germline CDR1 and CDR2 sequences are SNHLY and FYNNEI. The ends lost 3 bases at V and 2 bases at J; junction bases unmatched: 9. This CDR3 contains 18 residues. The CDR3 nucleotides read TGTGCCAGCAGTGATAAAGGACTAGCGGGAGGAGTCCCCTACGAGCAGTACTTC. Encoded protein: CASSDKGLAGGVPYEQYF.

CDR3 loop: CASSSRDRGGEKLFF. The CDR3 DNA sequence: TGTGCCAGCAGTTCGAGGGACAGGGGCGGGGAAAAACTGTTTTTT. This sequence joins TRBV27 and TRBJ1-4; TRBD1 aligns across 10 bases. The CDR3 contains 15 residues. CDR1 MNHEY and CDR2 SMNVEV come from the germline V gene (reference sequence). Losses at the gene ends were 4 bases for V and 8 bases for J; bases not matched to a gene: 7. Filled out from reference TRBV27 and TRBJ1-4, the complete variable domain reads EAQVTQNPRYLITVTGKKLTVTCSQNMNHEYMSWYRQDPGLGLRQIYYSMNVEVTDKGDVPEGYKVSRKEKRNFPLILESPSPNQTSLYFCASSSRDRGGEKLFFGSGTQLSVL.

The chain is built from TRBV28 and TRBJ1-2; 7 bases match TRBD1. The ends lost 7 bases at V and 5 bases at J; junction bases unmatched: 10. Germline assignment: CDR1 MDHEN and CDR2 SYDVKM. CDR3 length: 14 residues. The CDR3 spells CASTPQGTAYGYTF. CDR3 sequence (DNA): TGTGCCAGCACCCCACAGGGGACAGCGTATGGCTACACCTTC.

V and J are TRBV29-1 and TRBJ2-3; D is tentatively TRBD1 or TRBD2 (5 bases each). CDR1 SQVTM and CDR2 ANQGSEA come from the germline V gene. The CDR3 is 14 residues long. V was pared by 7 bases and J by 8 bases, with 22 bases between. CDR3 residues: CSGRDLRLLGTQYF. The CDR3 nucleotides read TGCAGCGGCCGGGACCTTCGTCTTTTGGGTACGCAGTATTTT.

This chain uses TRBV7-6 with TRBJ2-1; D is perhaps TRBD2 (6 bases). CDR3 size: 14 residues. Germline V gene sequence: CDR1 SGHVS, CDR2 FNYEAQ. The V end lost 1 base, the J end lost 7 bases, and 11 bases lay between the germline ends. CDR3 nucleotide sequence: TGTGCCAGCAGCTTAGGCTCAGGGAGGAATGAGCAGTTCTTC. Its protein is CASSLGSGRNEQFF.

A few counts support this clone. The chain uses TRBV7-3 and TRBJ1-1; 8 bases fit TRBD1. The V and J ends lost 5 bases and 0 bases, in that order; junction bases with no gene match: 2. Germline V gene sequence: CDR1 SGHTA, CDR2 FQGTGA. CDR3 length: 14 residues. The CDR3, as DNA: TGTGCCAGCAGCCAGGGGGCTCTGAACACTGAAGCTTTCTTT. The encoded protein is CASSQGALNTEAFF.

The gene calls are TRBV30 and TRBJ2-7; 8 bases line up with TRBD2. J lost 2 bases, V lost 4 bases, and 10 bases had no gene match. The germline gives CDR1 GTSNPN, CDR2 SVGIG (reference sequence). The length of the CDR3 is 15 residues. The CDR3 DNA follows: TGTGCCTGGAACGCCCCCGGACTAGCAGCCTACGAGCAGTACTTC. It is translated as CAWNAPGLAAYEQYF.

The genes are TRBV30 and TRBJ1-5; TRBD1 matches at 7 bases. Trimming at V came to 5 bases and at J to 6 bases, leaving 7 bases not matched to a gene. This CDR3 is built from 13 residues. The germline V gene has CDR1 GTSNPN and CDR2 SVGIG (reference sequence). The CDR3 bases are TGTGCCTGGGAAGGGGGCGTTGGTCAGCCCCAGCATTTT. Amino acid sequence: CAWEGGVGQPQHF.

The rearrangement uses TRBV29-1 and TRBJ1-5; no clear D gene. The CDR3 runs to 11 residues. V dropped 4 bases and J dropped 9 bases, with 10 bases sitting between them. In germline, CDR1 is SQVTM, CDR2 ANQGSEA. CDR3: CSVGNSGPQHF. CDR3 DNA sequence: TGCAGCGTTGGGAATTCCGGGCCCCAGCATTTT.

The chain is built from TRBV27 and TRBJ2-7; D remains ambiguous. The CDR3 covers 11 residues. Trimming removed 5 bases from V and 6 bases from J, with 8 bases in between. CDR1 and CDR2 from the germline V gene are MNHEY and SMNVEV (reference sequence). CDR3 residues: CASSPPPEQYF. The CDR3 coding sequence is TGTGCCAGCAGTCCACCTCCCGAGCAGTACTTC.

As for this clone: Other DNA variants within this sample encode the same CDR3. This chain uses TRBV6-1 with TRBJ2-7; tentatively, D is TRBD1 (5 bases). This CDR3 has 14 residues. Trimming shortened V by 6 bases and J by 0 bases, and 12 bases separated the two germline ends. Germline V gene data show CDR1 as MNHNS and CDR2 as SASEGT. CDR3 nucleotides: TGTGCCAGCAGCGCCCGACAGTTCTCCTACGAGCAGTACTTC. Translated: CASSARQFSYEQYF.

The chain links TRBV6-1 to TRBJ2-7, with D maybe TRBD1 (5 bases). This CDR3 contains 13 residues. The V and J ends lost 4 bases and 3 bases respectively, with 10 bases between them. In germline, CDR1 is MNHNS, CDR2 SASEGT. The CDR3, as DNA: TGTGCCAGCAGTGTCTTCAGGGACTACGAGCAGTACTTC. Protein sequence: CASSVFRDYEQYF.

With regard to this clone: Within the sample, other DNA sequences also encode this same CDR3. This rearrangement joins TRBV28 to TRBJ1-2; D unclear. Looked up from germline, CDR1 is MDHEN and CDR2 is SYDVKM. Trimming left V 5 bases short and J 4 bases short, with 8 bases between. CDR3 size: 12 residues. The CDR3 bases are TGTGCCAGCAGTCCGGGAGGCTATGGCTACACCTTC. Its translation: CASSPGGYGYTF.

V usage is TRBV27 and J usage is TRBJ2-1; D not certain. V was cut by 6 bases and J by 7 bases, with 16 bases left in between. CDR3 length equals 14 residues. Germline V CDR1 and CDR2: MNHEY, SMNVEV (reference sequence). CDR3 sequence (DNA): TGTGCCAGCAGAGAGTTAGGTGCCGCGAATGAGCAGTTCTTC. Translating gives CASRELGAANEQFF.

The chain has TRBV4-1 and TRBJ2-7; 7 positions match TRBD1. Looked up from germline, CDR1 is MGHRA and CDR2 is YSYEKL. The CDR3 length is 15 residues. The V gene end was trimmed by 4 bases and the J gene end by 1 base; junction bases not matched to a gene: 7. CDR3 DNA sequence: TGCGCCAGCAGCCCAGGGCCGGGACAGTCCTACGAGCAGTACTTC. Protein sequence: CASSPGPGQSYEQYF.

This chain uses TRBV28 with TRBJ2-4; 9 bases are shared with TRBD2. Germline CDR1 reads MDHEN; CDR2 reads SYDVKM. The CDR3 covers 14 residues. Germline trimming cut 3 bases from V and 7 bases from J; bases unmatched to any gene: 4. CDR3 protein: CASSFAGGPNIQYF. The CDR3 coding sequence is TGTGCCAGCAGTTTTGCGGGAGGGCCTAACATTCAGTACTTC.

The chain uses TRBV6-6 and TRBJ2-7; D gene ambiguous. Looked up from germline, CDR1 is MNHNY and CDR2 is SVGAGI (reference sequence). Trimming removed 2 bases from V and 3 bases from J, with 14 bases in between. The CDR3 runs to 15 residues. CDR3 nucleotide sequence: TGTGCCAGCAGTTACGTTTTAGGCAACCTCTACGAGCAGTACTTC. The encoded protein is CASSYVLGNLYEQYF.

This chain uses TRBV4-3 with TRBJ2-7; the match to TRBD2 covers 15 bases. This CDR3 is 17 amino acids long. Germline V lookup: CDR1 LGHNA, CDR2 YSLEER. With V trimmed by 0 bases and J by 4 bases, 4 bases remained unmatched. The CDR3 spells CASSQEGLAGGGYEQYF. The CDR3 nucleotides are TGCGCCAGCAGCCAAGAAGGACTAGCGGGAGGGGGGTACGAGCAGTACTTC.

The genes are TRBV4-3 and TRBJ1-3, with a possible D match to TRBD1 (5 bases). Germline V gene data show CDR1 as LGHNA and CDR2 as YSLEER. CDR3 length equals 17 residues. V lost 0 bases to trimming and J lost 0 bases, with 12 bases between them. CDR3 sequence (DNA): TGCGCCAGCAGCCAAGATCCGGGGACCAACTCTGGAAACACCATATATTTT. This sequence encodes CASSQDPGTNSGNTIYF.

The chain links TRBV19 to TRBJ2-4, with TRBD1 as a possible D gene (5 bases). The CDR3 covers 14 residues. In germline, CDR1 is LNHDA, CDR2 SQIVND (reference sequence). The V end lost 6 bases, the J end lost 7 bases, and 16 bases lay between the germline ends. For the CDR3, the DNA is TGTGCCAGTAGGGGGCCTGTTCCAGGGAACATTCAGTACTTC. It yields the protein CASRGPVPGNIQYF.

This chain joins TRBV27 and TRBJ2-3, with a weak D call TRBD2 (6 bases). The V end was cut by 9 bases, the J end by 0 bases, with 16 bases between. The germline V gene has CDR1 MNHEY and CDR2 SMNVEV (reference sequence). This CDR3 contains 15 residues. CDR3 residues: CASSLQRASTDTQYF. CDR3 bases: TGTGCCAGTTCCCTTCAGCGGGCCAGCACAGATACGCAGTATTTT.